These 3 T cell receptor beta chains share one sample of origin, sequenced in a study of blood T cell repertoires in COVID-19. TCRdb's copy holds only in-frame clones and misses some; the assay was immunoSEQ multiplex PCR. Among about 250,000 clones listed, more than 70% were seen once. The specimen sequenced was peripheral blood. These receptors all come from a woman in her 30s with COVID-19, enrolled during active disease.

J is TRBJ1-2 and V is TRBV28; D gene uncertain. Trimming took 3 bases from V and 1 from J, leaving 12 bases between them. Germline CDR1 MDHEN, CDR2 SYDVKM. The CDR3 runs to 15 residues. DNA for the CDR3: TGTGCCAGCAGTTTCTTCTGGAGGGTTAACTATGGCTACACCTTC. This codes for CASSFFWRVNYGYTF.

Here the CDR3 reads CASSVETGGGYEQYF. The CDR3 DNA reads TGTGCCAGCAGCGTAGAGACAGGGGGAGGTTACGAGCAGTACTTC. The chain employs TRBV9 and TRBJ2-7; 9 bases match TRBD1. With V trimmed by 0 bases and J by 4 bases, 5 bases remained unmatched. CDR1 is SGDLS and CDR2 is YYNGEE in the germline V gene. This CDR3 region has 15 residues.

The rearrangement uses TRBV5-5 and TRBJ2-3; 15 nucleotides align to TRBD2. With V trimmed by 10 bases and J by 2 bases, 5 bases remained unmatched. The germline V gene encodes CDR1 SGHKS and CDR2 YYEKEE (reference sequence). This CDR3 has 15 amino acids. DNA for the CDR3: TGTGCCGGGGGACTAGCGGGAGGCCCCACAGATACGCAGTATTTT. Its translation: CAGGLAGGPTDTQYF.